These T cell receptor beta chains were read from a single sample in a study of blood T cell repertoires in COVID-19. Profiling relied on immunoSEQ multiplex PCR, and the TCRdb table lists in-frame clones only, not all of them. Of 200,000 to 250,000 clones in the sample, roughly 82% are singletons; the top ten hold 9.7%. Sequenced input: peripheral blood. The receptor set was obtained from a man between 45 and 60 years old with active or convalescent COVID-19. CDR3s include the opening cysteine and the closing phenylalanine or tryptophan. Each record gives: CDR3 length, clone size, D gene, J gene, V gene, CDR3 protein, CDR3 DNA. The D gene is left open where the match is weak. Not every row has a clone size; where given, it reads once, few, many or a size class.

14,-,-,TRBJ1-2,TRBV28,CASSLSGGRGGYTF,TGTGCCAGCAGTTTATCGGGCGGGAGGGGTGGCTACACCTTC
15,once,-,TRBJ2-2,TRBV18,CASSPTGPNTGELFF,TGTGCCAGCTCACCAACAGGGCCGAACACCGGGGAGCTGTTTTTT
15,-,-,TRBJ2-3,TRBV9,CASSVSGGGEKTQYF,TGTGCCAGCAGCGTATCTGGAGGGGGGGAAAAGACGCAGTATTTT
14,-,TRBD2,TRBJ2-1,TRBV6-5,CASSRTSGYNEQFF,TGTGCCAGCAGCCGGACTAGCGGATACAATGAGCAGTTCTTC
13,-,-,TRBJ1-5,TRBV21-1,CASRTGVYQPQHF,TGTGCCAGCAGGACAGGGGTCTATCAGCCCCAGCATTTT
11,-,TRBD1,TRBJ1-1,TRBV20-1,CSAKDRGGAFF,TGCAGTGCTAAGGACAGGGGAGGAGCTTTCTTT
15,-,-,TRBJ1-1,TRBV28,CASGNPDRPNTEAFF,TGTGCCAGCGGAAATCCCGACAGGCCGAACACTGAAGCTTTCTTT
13,few,-,TRBJ1-1,TRBV7-9,CASSLFTQSEAFF,TGTGCCAGCAGCTTATTCACACAATCTGAAGCTTTCTTT
14,-,TRBD2,TRBJ2-3,TRBV25-1,CASSEGAGGATQYF,TGTGCCAGCAGTGAAGGAGCGGGGGGGGCGACGCAGTATTTT
14,once,-,TRBJ2-5,TRBV18,CASSPIQGPETQYF,TGTGCCAGCTCACCAATCCAGGGGCCGGAGACCCAGTACTTC
13,-,-,TRBJ1-1,TRBV27,CASRDRLRGEAFF,TGTGCCAGCAGGGACAGACTTAGGGGTGAAGCTTTCTTT
17,-,TRBD2,TRBJ2-2,TRBV7-8,CASSLVGTSGYTGELFF,TGTGCCAGCAGCTTAGTCGGGACTAGCGGCTACACCGGGGAGCTGTTTTTT
16,-,-,TRBJ1-1,TRBV19,CASSTVRTLMNTEAFF,TGTGCCAGTAGTACGGTCCGGACTTTAATGAACACTGAAGCTTTCTTT
16,-,-,TRBJ1-6,TRBV4-3,CASSQSVRGKNSPLHF,TGCGCCAGCAGCCAGAGCGTAAGGGGGAAGAATTCACCCCTCCACTTT
15,-,TRBD1,TRBJ1-1,TRBV7-8,CASSSQTGYPTEAFF,TGTGCCAGCAGCTCTCAGACAGGGTATCCCACTGAAGCTTTCTTT
15,-,TRBD1,TRBJ1-1,TRBV25-1,CASSPQMGQIHEAFF,TGTGCCAGCAGTCCCCAAATGGGACAGATTCATGAAGCTTTCTTT
16,-,TRBD1,TRBJ1-5,TRBV18,CASSPEKGTENQPQHF,TGTGCCAGCTCACCAGAAAAAGGGACAGAAAATCAGCCCCAGCATTTT
14,-,TRBD1,TRBJ2-2,TRBV19,CASRGQMGTGELFF,TGTGCCAGTAGGGGACAGATGGGGACCGGGGAGCTGTTTTTT
13,-,-,TRBJ1-2,TRBV11-2,CASSLGGGTGYTF,TGTGCCAGCAGCTTAGGTGGCGGGACTGGCTACACCTTC
19,-,TRBD2,TRBJ2-3,TRBV4-1,CASSQRPIGGRGVTDTQYF,TGCGCCAGCAGCCAACGCCCAATTGGCGGGAGGGGGGTCACAGATACGCAGTATTTT
11,-,-,TRBJ1-5,TRBV20-1,CSARDILAQHF,TGCAGTGCTAGAGACATCTTAGCCCAGCATTTT